These 26 T cell receptor beta chains came from one sample sequenced in a study of cytomegalovirus exposure and HLA in healthy donors. Primers included in the PCR were 60 Vbeta and 13 Jbeta primers. The assay was immunoSEQ multiplex PCR, and TCRdb's table has in-frame clones only and misses some. This sample has some 200,000 clones, with about 78% found just once. Sequencing input: PBMCs. The receptors come from a woman under 40 in good health and CMV-seronegative.

The genes are TRBV7-2 and TRBJ2-1; maybe TRBD2 (6 bases). V lost 5 bases and J lost 2, with 13 bases in between. The CDR3 has 15 residues. Germline CDR1 and CDR2: SGHTA and FQGNSA. The DNA of the CDR3 is TGTGCCAGCAGCATAGGAGGGCCAGCCTACAATGAGCAGTTCTTC. It yields the protein CASSIGGPAYNEQFF. The variable domain in full, completed from reference TRBV7-2 and TRBJ2-1, reads GAGVSQSPSNKVTEKGKDVELRCDPISGHTALYWYRQSLGQGLEFLIYFQGNSAPDKSGLPSDRFSAERTGGSVSTLTIQRTQQEDSAVYLCASSIGGPAYNEQFFGPGTRLTVL.

CDR3 nucleotides: TGTGCCAGCAGCCGCGGACAGGCCTCCTCCTACGAGCAGTACTTC. Residues: CASSRGQASSYEQYF. The chain uses TRBV9 and TRBJ2-7; 7 nucleotides agree with TRBD1. This CDR3 has 15 amino acids. Germline CDR1 reads SGDLS; CDR2 reads YYNGEE. The V gene end was trimmed by 4 bases and the J gene end by 0 bases; junction bases not matched to a gene: 7. Full variable domain (remainder filled in from reference TRBV9 and TRBJ2-7): DSGVTQTPKHLITATGQRVTLRCSPRSGDLSVYWYQQSLDQGLQFLIQYYNGEERAKGNILERFSAQQFPDLHSELNLSSLELGDSALYFCASSRGQASSYEQYFGPGTRLTVT.

The V gene is TRBV29-1, the J gene TRBJ1-1, with D perhaps TRBD1 (6 bases). Germline CDR1 is SQVTM and CDR2 is ANQGSEA. CDR3 length equals 11 residues. Trimming removed 6 bases at V and 10 bases at J, with 15 bases between. CDR3: CSVAQGNRAFF. For the CDR3, the DNA is TGCAGCGTCGCACAGGGTAACCGAGCTTTCTTT.

This clone was seen a few times. The J gene is TRBJ2-7, the V gene TRBV6-1, with D possibly matching TRBD2 (5 bases). Germline loops: CDR1 MNHNS, CDR2 SASEGT. V dropped 3 bases and J dropped 7 bases, with 13 bases sitting between them. CDR3 length equals 13 residues. CDR3 in DNA: TGTGCCAGCAGTGAGAGGGCTTGGGGTGAGCAGTACTTC. Protein: CASSERAWGEQYF.

V usage is TRBV20-1 and J usage is TRBJ2-1; D remains unclear. The CDR3 has 11 residues. V dropped 5 bases and J dropped 10 bases, with 12 bases sitting between them. Germline CDR1 reads DFQATT; CDR2 reads SNEGSKA (reference sequence). The CDR3 DNA reads as TGCAGTGCTCCCCGAGGCGAGGAGCAGTTCTTC. Amino acid sequence: CSAPRGEEQFF.

The chain has TRBV5-6 and TRBJ2-5; 9 nucleotides match TRBD2. The CDR3 consists of 13 residues. Germline CDR1 reads SGHDT; CDR2 reads YYEEEE. With V trimmed by 8 bases and J by 11 bases, 13 bases remained unmatched. This CDR3 reads CASRRLAGIGQYF. CDR3 bases: TGTGCCAGTCGCCGGCTAGCGGGGATCGGGCAGTACTTC.

This sequence joins TRBV7-6 and TRBJ1-1; D ambiguous. Germline V lookup: CDR1 SGHVS, CDR2 FNYEAQ. The CDR3 totals 13 residues. The V end was cut by 0 bases, the J end by 5 bases, with 7 bases between. The CDR3 sequence: CASSLAEETEAFF. For the CDR3, the DNA is TGTGCCAGCAGCTTAGCGGAGGAGACTGAAGCTTTCTTT.

The gene calls are TRBV10-3 and TRBJ1-2; D is unresolved. The CDR3 contains 13 residues. Between the trimmed V and J ends, which lost 2 bases and 8 bases, there was a span of 12 bases. Per germline, CDR1 ENHRY and CDR2 SYGVKD. The CDR3 region is CAISELTAEGYTF. CDR3 coding DNA: TGTGCCATCAGTGAGCTAACAGCGGAAGGCTACACCTTC.

This chain joins TRBV27 and TRBJ1-2; D might be TRBD1 (6 bases). V was cut by 3 bases and J by 8 bases, with 19 bases left in between. CDR1 MNHEY and CDR2 SMNVEV come from the germline V gene (reference sequence). The CDR3 is 15 residues long. The chain's CDR3 is CASSLSTGSPRGYTF. In nucleotides, the CDR3 is TGTGCCAGCAGTTTGTCTACAGGGTCACCACGGGGCTACACCTTC.

The table lists this clone with a few counts. DNA for the CDR3: TGTGCCAGCAGCGAAACGACAGGTCCTGGGGCCAACGTCCTGACTTTC. It translates to CASSETTGPGANVLTF. The genes are TRBV5-6 and TRBJ2-6; weak D call: TRBD1 (6 bases). V lost 4 bases and J lost 2, with 13 bases in between. Per the germline V gene, CDR1 is SGHDT and CDR2 is YYEEEE. The CDR3 spans 16 residues.

The chain employs TRBV6-6 and TRBJ2-7; D might be TRBD2 (6 bases). The V end was cut by 6 bases, the J end by 0 bases, with 15 bases between. Germline-derived CDR1 and CDR2 are MNHNY and SVGAGI (reference sequence). The CDR3 sequence is 15 residues long. In DNA form, the CDR3 reads TGTGCCAGCAGCTATAGGACTACCACCTCCTACGAGCAGTACTTC. It encodes CASSYRTTTSYEQYF.

The V call is TRBV29-1, the J call TRBJ2-6; D not resolved. CDR1 is SQVTM, CDR2 ANQGSEA, per germline. V lost 6 bases and J 0 bases, leaving 3 bases between the germline ends. The CDR3 length is 12 residues. The CDR3 loop is CSVYSGANVLTF. The DNA of the CDR3 is TGCAGCGTGTACTCTGGGGCCAACGTCCTGACTTTC.

The V gene is TRBV7-3, the J gene TRBJ2-3, with D maybe TRBD2 (5 bases). Trimming took 5 bases from V and 0 from J, leaving 6 bases between them. Germline loops: CDR1 SGHTA, CDR2 FQGTGA. CDR3 length: 13 residues. This CDR3 is CASSRGSTDTQYF. CDR3 DNA: TGTGCCAGCAGCCGAGGGAGCACAGATACGCAGTATTTT.

In this sample, this clone turned up a few times. V gene TRBV6-5 combines with J gene TRBJ2-7; 8 bases line up with TRBD2. There are 13 residues in the CDR3. J was trimmed by 5 bases and V by 7 bases; bases with no gene match: 7. The germline V gene has CDR1 MNHEY and CDR2 SVGAGI. The CDR3: CASTHSGIDEQYF. In nucleotides, the CDR3 is TGTGCCAGCACCCATAGCGGGATTGACGAGCAGTACTTC.

This chain uses TRBV6-1 with TRBJ1-2, with TRBD1 as a possible D gene (5 bases). Looked up from germline, CDR1 is MNHNS and CDR2 is SASEGT. The V end was cut by 3 bases, the J end by 7 bases, with 15 bases between. The CDR3 is 14 residues long. In DNA, the CDR3 is TGTGCCAGCAGTGACAGTCCCCAGGGCTCTGGCTACACCTTC. Encoded protein: CASSDSPQGSGYTF.

This clone was counted a few times. This rearrangement joins TRBV21-1 to TRBJ2-5; TRBD1, as called in the table, went unchecked against the DNA. TRBV21-1 is tagged as a pseudogene. The CDR3 is made up of 13 amino acids. In nucleotides, the CDR3 is TGTGCCAGCAGCAAAGACAGGGTCCAGACCCAGTACTTC. Protein: CASSKDRVQTQYF.

This chain uses TRBV5-8 with TRBJ1-2, with unresolved D. The germline V gene has CDR1 SGHTS and CDR2 YDEGEE. The CDR3 has 14 amino acids. V lost 2 bases to trimming and J lost 0 bases, with 8 bases between them. CDR3 nucleotides: TGTGCCAGCAGCTTTTATGCGGCTAACTATGGCTACACCTTC. Its protein product is CASSFYAANYGYTF.

The J gene is TRBJ1-3, the V gene TRBV9, with D hard to call. Trimming shortened V by 4 bases and J by 0 bases, and 11 bases separated the two germline ends. CDR3 length: 15 residues. CDR1 and CDR2 (germline): SGDLS, YYNGEE. The CDR3 region has the DNA TGTGCCAGCAGCCTCGGGGTGAACTCTGGAAACACCATATATTTT. Protein product: CASSLGVNSGNTIYF. Full variable domain (missing parts from reference TRBV9 and TRBJ1-3): DSGVTQTPKHLITATGQRVTLRCSPRSGDLSVYWYQQSLDQGLQFLIQYYNGEERAKGNILERFSAQQFPDLHSELNLSSLELGDSALYFCASSLGVNSGNTIYFGEGSWLTVV.

The V call is TRBV6-1, the J call TRBJ2-7; a weak D match, TRBD2 (5 bases). V was pared by 5 bases and J by 12 bases, with 11 bases between. The germline gives CDR1 MNHNS, CDR2 SASEGT. This CDR3 is built from 10 residues. CDR3 sequence: CASSKRGSYF. Written as DNA, the CDR3 is TGTGCCAGCAGTAAACGAGGGTCGTACTTC.

V usage is TRBV5-1 and J usage is TRBJ1-4; 9 bases are a match to TRBD1. Germline assignment: CDR1 SGHRS and CDR2 YFSETQ. There are 16 residues in the CDR3. Losses at the gene ends were 4 bases for V and 7 bases for J; bases not matched to a gene: 11. CDR3 bases: TGCGCCAGCAGCCTAGGGATAGACAGGGGGGCTGAAAAACTGTTTTTT. It specifies CASSLGIDRGAEKLFF.

The chain joins TRBV28 to TRBJ1-3, with TRBD1 matching over 7 bases. CDR1 and CDR2 from the germline V gene are MDHEN and SYDVKM. The CDR3 length is 16 residues. V shed 3 bases, J shed 0 bases, and the junction held 5 bases outside the gene matches. CDR3 in DNA: TGTGCCAGCAGTTTTGACAGGGTCACCTCTGGAAACACCATATATTTT. Translated: CASSFDRVTSGNTIYF.

The rearrangement uses TRBV28 and TRBJ2-7; tentatively, D is TRBD2 (5 bases). V shed 1 base and J shed 3 bases, with 10 bases lying between them. The CDR3 is made up of 14 amino acids. Germline CDR1 is MDHEN and CDR2 is SYDVKM. The CDR3 protein is CASSLYGVLYEQYF. The DNA of the CDR3 is TGTGCCAGCAGTTTATACGGGGTTCTCTACGAGCAGTACTTC.

This clone was found once. CDR3 nucleotides: TGCAGCGTTGAATGGTCAGGGGGCGCTTATGGCTACACCTTC. Its protein is CSVEWSGGAYGYTF. This sequence joins TRBV29-1 and TRBJ1-2; 8 bases are shared with TRBD1. The J segment lost 5 bases and the V segment lost 2 bases, leaving 7 bases of the junction unmatched. The CDR3 runs to 14 residues. Looked up from germline, CDR1 is SQVTM and CDR2 is ANQGSEA.

In DNA form, the CDR3 reads TGTGCCAGCAGCTTTTTTTTCCAGGGCCCCTACAATGAGCAGTTCTTC. Translated, it gives CASSFFFQGPYNEQFF. This chain uses TRBV7-2 with TRBJ2-1; D might be TRBD1 (5 bases). Trimming removed 3 bases at V and 2 bases at J, with 14 bases between. Looked up from germline, CDR1 is SGHTA and CDR2 is FQGNSA. The CDR3 runs 16 residues.

The J gene is TRBJ2-1, the V gene TRBV5-6, with D uncertain. Trimming removed 0 bases at V and 8 bases at J, with 9 bases between. The V gene's germline CDR1 is SGHDT and CDR2 YYEEEE. The CDR3 has 13 residues. The DNA for the CDR3 is TGTGCCAGCAGCTTGGAAGTAGCAGATGAGCAGTTCTTC. Its translation is CASSLEVADEQFF.

The chain recombines TRBV5-6 with TRBJ2-2; no reliable D call. CDR1 and CDR2 (germline): SGHDT, YYEEEE. Trimming shortened V by 0 bases and J by 0 bases, and 15 bases separated the two germline ends. The CDR3 is 18 residues long. CDR3 sequence reads: CASSLGIILTANTGELFF. In DNA form, the CDR3 reads TGTGCCAGCAGCTTGGGAATCATCCTCACTGCGAACACCGGGGAGCTGTTTTTT. Variable domain in full (rest from reference TRBV5-6 and TRBJ2-2): DAGVTQSPTHLIKTRGQQVTLRCSPKSGHDTVSWYQQALGQGPQFIFQYYEEEERQRGNFPDRFSGHQFPNYSSELNVNALLLGDSALYLCASSLGIILTANTGELFFGEGSRLTVL.